A selection of T cell receptor beta chains follows, all from one sample in a study of Ad26.COV2.S vaccination and SARS-CoV-2 variants. Assay used: immunoSEQ multiplex PCR; TCRdb lists only in-frame clones, some missing. The sample consists of more than 300,000 clones, approximately 86% of them appearing once. The sequencing here drew on peripheral blood, taken in a trial of Ad26.COV2.S vaccine versus placebo. The receptors stem from a person between 18 and 59 years old who received the Ad26.COV2.S COVID-19 vaccine or a placebo. CDR3s include the opening cysteine and the closing phenylalanine or tryptophan. A D gene is named only where the DNA matches it firmly. Expanded clones get a size class; other rows say once, few or many, or leave the size out.

CDR3aa,CDR3nt,d_gene,v_gene,len,abundance,j_gene
CASSSAPPGLAGAQIEDEQFF,TGTGCCAGCAGTTCCGCCCCCCCGGGACTAGCGGGAGCCCAGATAGAGGATGAGCAGTTCTTC,TRBD2,TRBV6-2/TRBV6-3,21,.,TRBJ2-1
CASSGGFTGQRDTEAFF,TGTGCCAGCAGTGGCGGCTTTACAGGGCAGAGGGACACTGAAGCTTTCTTT,.,TRBV5-6,17,.,TRBJ1-1
CAHRDSGSPLHF,TGTGCCCACAGGGACAGCGGTTCTCCCCTCCACTTT,TRBD1,TRBV9,12,.,TRBJ1-6
CASSQGEGLTAFF,TGCGCCAGCAGCCAAGGAGAGGGGCTAACGGCTTTCTTT,.,TRBV4-1,13,.,TRBJ1-1
CASSLTGQGRSYEQYF,TGTGCCAGCAGCTTAACGGGACAGGGGAGGTCCTACGAGCAGTACTTC,TRBD1,TRBV5-4,16,.,TRBJ2-7
CASSNLRPQPQHF,TGTGCCAGCAGCAATTTAAGGCCCCAGCCCCAGCATTTT,.,TRBV6-2/TRBV6-3,13,.,TRBJ1-5
CASSFLATDTQYF,TGTGCCAGCAGTTTTCTAGCAACAGATACGCAGTATTTT,.,TRBV27,13,.,TRBJ2-3
CASSLVAGGGGEKLFF,TGTGCCAGCAGCTTAGTTGCAGGTGGGGGGGGCGAAAAACTGTTTTTT,.,TRBV7-2,16,.,TRBJ1-4
CASSLGQLDSYEQYF,TGTGCCAGCAGCTTGGGACAGCTTGACTCCTACGAGCAGTACTTC,.,TRBV5-4,15,.,TRBJ2-7
CASRTGTGNYGYTF,TGTGCCAGCAGAACCGGGACAGGGAACTATGGCTACACCTTC,TRBD1,TRBV6-5,14,.,TRBJ1-2
CAAASSDTQYF,TGTGCCGCTGCTTCTTCAGATACGCAGTATTTT,.,TRBV10-3,11,once,TRBJ2-3
CASSLDAGEQYF,TGTGCCAGTAGCTTGGACGCAGGGGAGCAGTACTTC,.,TRBV19,12,.,TRBJ2-7
CASSFPPGTGSYEQYF,TGTGCCAGCAGCTTTCCCCCCGGGACAGGGTCCTACGAGCAGTACTTC,TRBD1,TRBV7-8,16,.,TRBJ2-7
CASSTGTGGGEKLFF,TGTGCCAGTAGTACCGGGACAGGCGGGGGTGAAAAACTGTTTTTT,TRBD1,TRBV19,15,.,TRBJ1-4
CASSPSGAGGWETQYF,TGTGCCAGCAGCCCCTCAGGTGCGGGAGGGTGGGAGACCCAGTACTTC,TRBD2,TRBV7-3,16,.,TRBJ2-5
CAWRREPTYEQYF,TGTGCCTGGAGGCGGGAGCCAACCTACGAGCAGTACTTC,TRBD2,TRBV30,13,.,TRBJ2-7
CASSSLRGSGNTIYF,TGTGCCAGCAGCTCTTTGAGGGGATCTGGAAACACCATATATTTT,.,TRBV7-2,15,.,TRBJ1-3
CASSMRRGLQETQYF,TGTGCCAGTAGTATGCGGAGGGGACTCCAAGAGACCCAGTACTTC,.,TRBV19,15,.,TRBJ2-5
CASSLSRHRDKSYEQYF,TGTGCCAGCAGCTTATCCCGGCACCGGGACAAAAGCTACGAGCAGTACTTC,.,TRBV13,17,.,TRBJ2-7
CASSFWAGETQYF,TGCGCCAGCAGCTTTTGGGCAGGAGAGACCCAGTACTTC,.,TRBV5-1,13,.,TRBJ2-5
CASSRQGGTGELFF,TGCGCCAGCAGTCGTCAGGGGGGCACCGGGGAGCTGTTTTTT,.,TRBV10-1,14,.,TRBJ2-2
CASSLGLAGYNEQFF,TGTGCCAGCAGCCTCGGACTAGCGGGGTACAATGAGCAGTTCTTC,TRBD2,TRBV7-3,15,.,TRBJ2-1